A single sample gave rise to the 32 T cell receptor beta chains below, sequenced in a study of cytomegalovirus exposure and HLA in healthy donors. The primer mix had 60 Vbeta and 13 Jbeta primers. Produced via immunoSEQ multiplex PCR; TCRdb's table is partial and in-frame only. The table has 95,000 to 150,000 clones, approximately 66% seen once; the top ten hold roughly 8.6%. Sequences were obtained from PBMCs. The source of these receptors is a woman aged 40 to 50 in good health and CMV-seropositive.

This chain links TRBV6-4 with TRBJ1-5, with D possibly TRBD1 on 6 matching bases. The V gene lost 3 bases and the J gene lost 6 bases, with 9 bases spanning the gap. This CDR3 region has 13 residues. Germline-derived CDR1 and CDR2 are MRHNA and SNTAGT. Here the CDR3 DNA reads TGTGCCAGCAGTGATTACAGGGCTCAGCCCCAGCATTTT. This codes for CASSDYRAQPQHF.

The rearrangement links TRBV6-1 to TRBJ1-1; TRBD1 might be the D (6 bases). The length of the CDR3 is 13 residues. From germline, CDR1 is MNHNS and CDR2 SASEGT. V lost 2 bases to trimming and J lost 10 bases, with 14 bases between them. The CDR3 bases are TGTGCCAGCAGTGAACTCGGGGGGCGCCGAGCTTTCTTT. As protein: CASSELGGRRAFF.

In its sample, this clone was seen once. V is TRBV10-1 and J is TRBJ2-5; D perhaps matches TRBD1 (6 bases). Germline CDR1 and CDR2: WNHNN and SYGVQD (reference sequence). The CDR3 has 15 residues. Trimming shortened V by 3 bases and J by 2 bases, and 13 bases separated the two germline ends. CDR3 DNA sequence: TGCGCCAGCAGTGACCCAATGACAGGTCAAGAGACCCAGTACTTC. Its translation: CASSDPMTGQETQYF.

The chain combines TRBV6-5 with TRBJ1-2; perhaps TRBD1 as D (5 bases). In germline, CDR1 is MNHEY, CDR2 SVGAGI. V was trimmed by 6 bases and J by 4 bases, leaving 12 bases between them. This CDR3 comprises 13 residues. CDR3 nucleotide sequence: TGTGCCAGCAGCCTCACCGACAGCTATGGCTACACCTTC. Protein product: CASSLTDSYGYTF.

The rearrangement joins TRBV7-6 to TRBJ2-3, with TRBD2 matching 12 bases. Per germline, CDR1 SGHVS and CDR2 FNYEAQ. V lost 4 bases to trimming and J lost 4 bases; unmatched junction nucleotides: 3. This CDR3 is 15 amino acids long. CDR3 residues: CASSWTSGNSDTQYF. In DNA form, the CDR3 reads TGTGCCAGCAGCTGGACTAGCGGGAACTCAGATACGCAGTATTTT.

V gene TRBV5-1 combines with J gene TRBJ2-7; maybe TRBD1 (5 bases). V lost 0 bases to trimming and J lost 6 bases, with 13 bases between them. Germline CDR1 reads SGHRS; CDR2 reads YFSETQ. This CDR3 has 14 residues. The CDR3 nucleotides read TGCGCCAGCAGCTTGGCCCCTCAGGGTGTCGAGCAGTACTTC. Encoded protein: CASSLAPQGVEQYF.

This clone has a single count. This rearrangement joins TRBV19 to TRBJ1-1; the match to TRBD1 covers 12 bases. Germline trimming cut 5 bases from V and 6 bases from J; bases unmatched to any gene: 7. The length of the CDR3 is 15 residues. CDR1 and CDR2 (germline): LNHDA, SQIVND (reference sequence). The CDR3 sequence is CASSVSGTGGPEAFF. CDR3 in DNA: TGTGCCAGTAGTGTATCCGGGACAGGGGGCCCTGAAGCTTTCTTT.

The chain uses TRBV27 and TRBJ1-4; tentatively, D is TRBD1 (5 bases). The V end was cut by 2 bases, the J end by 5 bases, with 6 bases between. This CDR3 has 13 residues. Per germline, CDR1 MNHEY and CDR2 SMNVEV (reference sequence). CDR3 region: CASSLRGNEKLFF. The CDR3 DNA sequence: TGTGCCAGCAGTTTACGGGGGAATGAAAAACTGTTTTTT.

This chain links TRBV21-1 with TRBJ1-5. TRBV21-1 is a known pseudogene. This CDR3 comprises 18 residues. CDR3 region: CASSPRGGPISSNQPQHF. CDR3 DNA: TGTGCCAGCAGCCCCCGCGGGGGCCCCATATCTAGCAATCAGCCCCAGCATTTT.

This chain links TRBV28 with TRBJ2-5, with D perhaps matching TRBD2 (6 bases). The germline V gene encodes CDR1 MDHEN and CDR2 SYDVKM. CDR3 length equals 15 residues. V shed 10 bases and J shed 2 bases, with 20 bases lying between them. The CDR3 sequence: CATGPPGSRQETQYF. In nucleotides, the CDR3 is TGTGCCACCGGCCCCCCCGGGAGTCGTCAAGAGACCCAGTACTTC.

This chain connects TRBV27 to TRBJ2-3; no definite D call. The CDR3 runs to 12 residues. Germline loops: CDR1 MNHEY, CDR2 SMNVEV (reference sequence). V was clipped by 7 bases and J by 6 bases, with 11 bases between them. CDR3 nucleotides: TGTGCCAGCAATCTCCCTCCGGATACGCAGTATTTT. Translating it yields CASNLPPDTQYF.

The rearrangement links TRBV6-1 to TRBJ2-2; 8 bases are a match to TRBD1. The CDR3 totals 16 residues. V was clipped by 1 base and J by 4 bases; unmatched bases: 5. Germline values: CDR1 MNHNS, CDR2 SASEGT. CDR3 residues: CASSEGQDRVTGELFF. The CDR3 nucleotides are TGTGCCAGCAGTGAAGGTCAGGACAGGGTCACCGGGGAGCTGTTTTTT.

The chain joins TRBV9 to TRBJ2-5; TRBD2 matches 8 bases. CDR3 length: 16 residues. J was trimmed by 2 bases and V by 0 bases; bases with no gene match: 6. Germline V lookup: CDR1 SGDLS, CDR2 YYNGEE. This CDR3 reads CASSVGDSGIQETQYF. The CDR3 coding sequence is TGTGCCAGCAGCGTAGGGGATAGCGGGATACAAGAGACCCAGTACTTC. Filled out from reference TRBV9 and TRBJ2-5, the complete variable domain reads DSGVTQTPKHLITATGQRVTLRCSPRSGDLSVYWYQQSLDQGLQFLIQYYNGEERAKGNILERFSAQQFPDLHSELNLSSLELGDSALYFCASSVGDSGIQETQYFGPGTRLLVL.

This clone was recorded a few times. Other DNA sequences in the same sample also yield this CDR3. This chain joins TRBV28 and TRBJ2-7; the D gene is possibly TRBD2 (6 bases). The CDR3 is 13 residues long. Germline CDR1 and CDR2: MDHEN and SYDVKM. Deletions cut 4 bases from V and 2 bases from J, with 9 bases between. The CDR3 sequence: CASSSGTPYEQYF. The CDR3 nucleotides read TGTGCCAGCAGTTCAGGGACTCCCTACGAGCAGTACTTC.

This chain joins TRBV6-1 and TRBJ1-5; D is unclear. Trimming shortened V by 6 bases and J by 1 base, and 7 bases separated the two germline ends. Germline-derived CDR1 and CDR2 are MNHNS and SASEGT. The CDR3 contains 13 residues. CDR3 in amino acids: CASREISNQPQHF. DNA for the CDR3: TGTGCCAGCAGGGAGATAAGCAATCAGCCCCAGCATTTT.

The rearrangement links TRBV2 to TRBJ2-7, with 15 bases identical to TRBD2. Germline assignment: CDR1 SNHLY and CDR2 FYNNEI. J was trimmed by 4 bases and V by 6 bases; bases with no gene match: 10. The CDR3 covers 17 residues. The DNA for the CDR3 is TGTGCCAGCAGGCGAACCGGGACTAGCGGGGGGAGGTACGAGCAGTACTTC. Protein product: CASRRTGTSGGRYEQYF. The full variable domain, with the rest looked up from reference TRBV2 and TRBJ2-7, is EPEVTQTPSHQVTQMGQEVILRCVPISNHLYFYWYRQILGQKVEFLVSFYNNEISEKSEIFDDQFSVERPDGSNFTLKIRSTKLEDSAMYFCASRRTGTSGGRYEQYFGPGTRLTVT.

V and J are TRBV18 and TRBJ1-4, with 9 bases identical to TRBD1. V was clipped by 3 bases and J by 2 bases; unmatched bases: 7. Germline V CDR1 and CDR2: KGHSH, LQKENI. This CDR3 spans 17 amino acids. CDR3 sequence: CASSPGQGLRTNEKLFF. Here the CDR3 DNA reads TGTGCCAGCTCACCGGGACAGGGATTACGGACTAATGAAAAACTGTTTTTT.

The CDR3 region has the DNA TGTGCCAGCAGCCTAGCGGGACGCAATGAGCAGTTCTTC. Amino acids: CASSLAGRNEQFF. The genes are TRBV28 and TRBJ2-1; TRBD2 matches 9 bases. The V segment lost 6 bases and the J segment 6 bases; nucleotides outside the gene matches: 3. Germline V lookup: CDR1 MDHEN, CDR2 SYDVKM. The CDR3 is made up of 13 amino acids.

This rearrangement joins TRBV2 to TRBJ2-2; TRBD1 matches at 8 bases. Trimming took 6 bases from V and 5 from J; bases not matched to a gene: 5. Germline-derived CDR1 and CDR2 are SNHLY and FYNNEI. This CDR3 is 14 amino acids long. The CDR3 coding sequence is TGTGCCAGCAGGGACAGGGTTACGACCGGGGAGCTGTTTTTT. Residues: CASRDRVTTGELFF.

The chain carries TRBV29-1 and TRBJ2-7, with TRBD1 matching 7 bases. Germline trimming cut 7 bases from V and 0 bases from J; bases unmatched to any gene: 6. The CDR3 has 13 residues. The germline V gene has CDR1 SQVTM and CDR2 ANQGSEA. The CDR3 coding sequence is TGCAGCGCCGCAGGGGGAGTCTCCTACGAGCAGTACTTC. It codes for CSAAGGVSYEQYF.

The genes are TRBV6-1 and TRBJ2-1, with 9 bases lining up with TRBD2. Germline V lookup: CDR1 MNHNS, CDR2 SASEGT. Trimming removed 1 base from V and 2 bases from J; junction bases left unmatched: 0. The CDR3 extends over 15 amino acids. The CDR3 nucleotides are TGTGCCAGCAGTGAAGGACTAGCGGCCTACAATGAGCAGTTCTTC. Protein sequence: CASSEGLAAYNEQFF.

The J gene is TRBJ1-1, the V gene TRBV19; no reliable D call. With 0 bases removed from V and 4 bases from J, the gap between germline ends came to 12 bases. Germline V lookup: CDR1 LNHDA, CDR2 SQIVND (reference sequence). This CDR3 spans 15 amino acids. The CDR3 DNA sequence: TGTGCCAGTAGTATAGATCCTAACAGCGGCACTGAAGCTTTCTTT. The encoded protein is CASSIDPNSGTEAFF.

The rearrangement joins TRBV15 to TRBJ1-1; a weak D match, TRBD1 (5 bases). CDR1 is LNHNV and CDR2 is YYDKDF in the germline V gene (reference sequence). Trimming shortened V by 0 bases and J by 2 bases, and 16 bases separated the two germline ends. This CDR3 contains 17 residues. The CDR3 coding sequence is TGTGCCACCAGCAGAGATTTTGTGACGACAGAAAACACTGAAGCTTTCTTT. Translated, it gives CATSRDFVTTENTEAFF.

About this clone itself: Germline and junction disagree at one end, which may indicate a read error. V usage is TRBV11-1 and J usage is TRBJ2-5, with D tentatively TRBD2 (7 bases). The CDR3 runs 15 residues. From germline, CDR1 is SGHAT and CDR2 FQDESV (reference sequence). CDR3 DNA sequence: TGTGCCAGCAGCTTAGCGGGGGGGGCTCAAGGGACCCAGTACTTC. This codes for CASSLAGGAQGTQYF.

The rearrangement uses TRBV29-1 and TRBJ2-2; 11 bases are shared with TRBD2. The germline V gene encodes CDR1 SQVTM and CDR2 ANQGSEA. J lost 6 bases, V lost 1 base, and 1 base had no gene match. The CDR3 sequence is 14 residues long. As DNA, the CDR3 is TGCAGCGTTGAAGCACTAGCGGGAGCCGGGGAGCTGTTTTTT. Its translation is CSVEALAGAGELFF.

CDR3 sequence reads: CASRPNPPPSTDTQYF. Here the CDR3 DNA reads TGTGCCAGCAGACCTAATCCCCCCCCTAGCACAGATACGCAGTATTTT. J is TRBJ2-3 and V is TRBV7-8; D gene uncertain. The CDR3 runs to 16 residues. V was trimmed by 6 bases and J by 0 bases, leaving 16 bases between them. CDR1 and CDR2 from the germline V gene are SGHVS and FQNEAQ. Full variable domain (remainder filled in from reference TRBV7-8 and TRBJ2-3): GAGVSQSPRYKVAKRGQDVALRCDPISGHVSLFWYQQALGQGPEFLTYFQNEAQLDKSGLPSDRFFAERPEGSVSTLKIQRTQQEDSAVYLCASRPNPPPSTDTQYFGPGTRLTVL.

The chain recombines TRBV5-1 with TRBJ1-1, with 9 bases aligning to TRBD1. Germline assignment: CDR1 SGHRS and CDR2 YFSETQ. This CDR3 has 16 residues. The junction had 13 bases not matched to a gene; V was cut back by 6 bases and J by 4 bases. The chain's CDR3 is CASTWGTGGVGTEAFF. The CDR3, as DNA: TGCGCCAGCACTTGGGGAACAGGGGGCGTAGGCACTGAAGCTTTCTTT.

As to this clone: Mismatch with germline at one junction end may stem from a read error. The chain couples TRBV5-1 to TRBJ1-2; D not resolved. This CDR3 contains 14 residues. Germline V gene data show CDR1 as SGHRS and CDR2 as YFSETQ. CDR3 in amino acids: CASSSEGGNYGYPF. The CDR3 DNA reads TGCGCCAGCAGCTCCGAGGGCGGTAACTATGGCTACCCCTTC.

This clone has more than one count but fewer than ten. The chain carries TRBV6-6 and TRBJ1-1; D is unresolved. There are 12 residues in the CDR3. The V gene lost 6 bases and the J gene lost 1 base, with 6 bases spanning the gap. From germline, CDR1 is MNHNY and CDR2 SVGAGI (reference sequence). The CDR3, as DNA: TGTGCCAGCAGCCACAGGAACACTGAAGCTTTCTTT. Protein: CASSHRNTEAFF.

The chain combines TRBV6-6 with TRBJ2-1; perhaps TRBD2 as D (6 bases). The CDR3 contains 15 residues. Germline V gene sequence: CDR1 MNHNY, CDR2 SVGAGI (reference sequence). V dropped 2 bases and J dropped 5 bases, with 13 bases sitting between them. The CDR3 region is CASSYLTSSNNEQFF. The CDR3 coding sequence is TGTGCCAGCAGTTACCTAACTAGCTCTAACAATGAGCAGTTCTTC.

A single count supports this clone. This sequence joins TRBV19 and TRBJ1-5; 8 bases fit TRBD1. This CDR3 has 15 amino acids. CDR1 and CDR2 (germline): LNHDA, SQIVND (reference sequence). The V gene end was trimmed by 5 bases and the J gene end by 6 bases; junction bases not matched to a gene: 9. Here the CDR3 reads CASSAQGTGGQPQHF. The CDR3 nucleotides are TGTGCCAGTAGTGCCCAGGGAACAGGGGGTCAGCCCCAGCATTTT. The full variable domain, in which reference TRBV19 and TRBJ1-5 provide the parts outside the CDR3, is DGGITQSPKYLFRKEGQNVTLSCEQNLNHDAMYWYRQDPGQGLRLIYYSQIVNDFQKGDIAEGYSVSREKKESFPLTVTSAQKNPTAFYLCASSAQGTGGQPQHFGDGTRLSIL.

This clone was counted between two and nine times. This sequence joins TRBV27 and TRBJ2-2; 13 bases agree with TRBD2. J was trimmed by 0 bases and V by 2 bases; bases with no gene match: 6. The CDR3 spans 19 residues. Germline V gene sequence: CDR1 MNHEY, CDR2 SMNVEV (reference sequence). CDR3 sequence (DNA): TGTGCCAGCAGTTTAGGGGGACTAGCGGGAACCGCGAACACCGGGGAGCTGTTTTTT. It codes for CASSLGGLAGTANTGELFF.